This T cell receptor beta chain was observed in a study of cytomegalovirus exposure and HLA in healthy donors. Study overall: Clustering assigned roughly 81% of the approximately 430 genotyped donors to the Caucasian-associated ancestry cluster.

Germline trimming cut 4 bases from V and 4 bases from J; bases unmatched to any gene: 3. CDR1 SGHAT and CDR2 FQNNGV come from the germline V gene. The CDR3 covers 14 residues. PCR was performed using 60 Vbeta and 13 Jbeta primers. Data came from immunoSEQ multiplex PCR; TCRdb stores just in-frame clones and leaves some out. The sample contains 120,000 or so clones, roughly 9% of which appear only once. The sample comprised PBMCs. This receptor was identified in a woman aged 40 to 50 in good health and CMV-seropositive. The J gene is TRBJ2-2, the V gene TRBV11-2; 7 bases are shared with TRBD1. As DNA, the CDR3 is TGTGCCAGCAGCTGGGACAGAGCCACCGGGGAGCTGTTTTTT. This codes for CASSWDRATGELFF.